This T cell receptor beta chain was recovered during a study of graft-versus-host responses after intestinal transplantation. V lost 4 bases to trimming and J lost 0 bases; unmatched junction nucleotides: 12. CDR3 length: 18 amino acids. Measured with immunoSEQ multiplex PCR; TCRdb has only the in-frame clones, and not every one. Among approximately 58,000 clones, approximately 89% were seen once, and the ten largest hold roughly 2.7%. The chain has TRBV5-3 and TRBJ2-3, with TRBD1 matching 9 bases. TRBV5-3 is labeled an ORF, and its function is uncertain. Sequenced here: PBMCs, sampled around 120 days after intestinal transplantation. The sequence was obtained from a human patient who received an intestinal transplant, so some T cells may come from the graft donor. CDR3 amino acids: CARSRPGQGTVSTDTQYF. For the CDR3, the DNA is TGTGCCAGAAGCCGACCGGGACAGGGAACGGTAAGCACAGATACGCAGTATTTT.